The rows below give T cell receptor beta chains drawn from one sample of a study of cytomegalovirus exposure and HLA in healthy donors. Produced via immunoSEQ multiplex PCR; TCRdb's table is partial and in-frame only. The sample lists around 150,000 clones, around 72% occurring once. What was sequenced was PBMCs. The receptors derive from a man aged 18 to 30 in good health and CMV-seronegative. Both conserved end residues are part of each CDR3. Fields, in order: J gene, V gene, CDR3 length, clone size, D gene, CDR3 DNA, CDR3 protein. A D gene is named only where the DNA matches it firmly. Not all rows give a size; the values are once, few, many and, for expanded clones, a class.

J gene: TRBJ2-2
V gene: TRBV18
CDR3 length: 15
clone size: NA
D gene: NA
CDR3 DNA: TGTGCCAGCTCGTCGGGACTTTCGGGCACCGGGGAGCTGTTTTTT
CDR3 protein: CASSSGLSGTGELFF

J gene: TRBJ1-1
V gene: TRBV28
CDR3 length: 14
clone size: NA
D gene: NA
CDR3 DNA: TGTGCCAGCAGTTTGCCCGGACAGTCCACTGAAGCTTTCTTT
CDR3 protein: CASSLPGQSTEAFF

J gene: TRBJ2-7
V gene: TRBV28
CDR3 length: 14
clone size: NA
D gene: NA
CDR3 DNA: TGTGCCAGCACCCTCCTAGGGGGTGGGTACGAGCAGTACTTC
CDR3 protein: CASTLLGGGYEQYF

J gene: TRBJ1-5
V gene: TRBV6-6
CDR3 length: 15
clone size: once
D gene: TRBD1
CDR3 DNA: TGTGCCAGCAGTCGGACAGGGGGTAGCAATCAGCCCCAGCATTTT
CDR3 protein: CASSRTGGSNQPQHF

J gene: TRBJ1-3
V gene: TRBV7-2
CDR3 length: 17
clone size: few
D gene: TRBD1
CDR3 DNA: TGTGCCAGCAAGGGATGGGGACAGTCGAGCTCTGGAAACACCATATATTTT
CDR3 protein: CASKGWGQSSSGNTIYF

J gene: TRBJ2-1
V gene: TRBV29-1
CDR3 length: 15
clone size: few
D gene: TRBD2
CDR3 DNA: TGCAGCGTTGAGGGGGGGACTAGCAGATACAATGAGCAGTTCTTC
CDR3 protein: CSVEGGTSRYNEQFF

J gene: TRBJ2-7
V gene: TRBV10-3
CDR3 length: 15
clone size: NA
D gene: TRBD2
CDR3 DNA: TGTGCCATCAGTGAGTCCGCTAGCGGGATTGTGGAGCAGTACTTC
CDR3 protein: CAISESASGIVEQYF

J gene: TRBJ2-7
V gene: TRBV15
CDR3 length: 15
clone size: NA
D gene: NA
CDR3 DNA: TGTGCCACCAGCAGCCAGGACTACAGCTCCTACGAGCAGTACTTC
CDR3 protein: CATSSQDYSSYEQYF

J gene: TRBJ2-1
V gene: TRBV4-3
CDR3 length: 19
clone size: NA
D gene: NA
CDR3 DNA: TGCGCCAGCAGCCAAGACGTGGGTGTCTTGGGCGAATCCTACAATGAGCAGTTCTTC
CDR3 protein: CASSQDVGVLGESYNEQFF

J gene: TRBJ2-7
V gene: TRBV18
CDR3 length: 17
clone size: NA
D gene: TRBD2
CDR3 DNA: TGTGCCAGCTCACGAGACGCTACCGGACTAGGCTCCTACGAGCAGTACTTC
CDR3 protein: CASSRDATGLGSYEQYF

J gene: TRBJ2-7
V gene: TRBV10-1
CDR3 length: 12
clone size: NA
D gene: NA
CDR3 DNA: TGCGCCAGCAGTGAAAGCTTCGGCGAGCAGTACTTC
CDR3 protein: CASSESFGEQYF

J gene: TRBJ2-1
V gene: TRBV9
CDR3 length: 14
clone size: NA
D gene: NA
CDR3 DNA: TGTGCCAGCAGCGTAGCTGGCGGTAACAATGAGCAGTTCTTC
CDR3 protein: CASSVAGGNNEQFF

J gene: TRBJ2-5
V gene: TRBV5-4
CDR3 length: 19
clone size: NA
D gene: TRBD1
CDR3 DNA: TGTGCCAGCAGCCCCAGTCCGATTACAGGGGACCCACGGCGAGAGACCCAGTACTTC
CDR3 protein: CASSPSPITGDPRRETQYF

J gene: TRBJ1-2
V gene: TRBV29-1
CDR3 length: 12
clone size: NA
D gene: TRBD1
CDR3 DNA: TGCAGCGTTGGGGACAGGGATTATGGCTACACCTTC
CDR3 protein: CSVGDRDYGYTF

J gene: TRBJ1-1
V gene: TRBV4-1
CDR3 length: 14
clone size: NA
D gene: TRBD1
CDR3 DNA: TGCGCCAGCAGCAGGACAGGGGGGATGGCTGAAGCTTTCTTT
CDR3 protein: CASSRTGGMAEAFF

J gene: TRBJ2-3
V gene: TRBV2
CDR3 length: 14
clone size: NA
D gene: TRBD2
CDR3 DNA: TGTGCCAGCAGTGAGGGGCGGGAGGGGCAGCCGCAGTATTTT
CDR3 protein: CASSEGREGQPQYF

J gene: TRBJ2-2
V gene: TRBV4-3
CDR3 length: 18
clone size: NA
D gene: NA
CDR3 DNA: TGCGCCAGCAGCCAAGAAAGGTCGGGCGGGACGAACACCGGGGAGCTGTTTTTT
CDR3 protein: CASSQERSGGTNTGELFF

J gene: TRBJ1-2
V gene: TRBV6-6
CDR3 length: 13
clone size: NA
D gene: NA
CDR3 DNA: TGTGCCAGCAGTTACTCGAGGGTGGGTGGCTACACCTTC
CDR3 protein: CASSYSRVGGYTF

J gene: TRBJ2-3
V gene: TRBV27
CDR3 length: 16
clone size: NA
D gene: TRBD1
CDR3 DNA: TGTGCCAGCAGCCCTGATGGGACAGGGTACACAGATACGCAGTATTTT
CDR3 protein: CASSPDGTGYTDTQYF

J gene: TRBJ2-1
V gene: TRBV27
CDR3 length: 22
clone size: NA
D gene: NA
CDR3 DNA: TGTGCCAGCAGGCTTATTGGACAGGGGCGGGTGGAAAAGCGGGAGGGCCGAAATGAGCAGTTCTTC
CDR3 protein: CASRLIGQGRVEKREGRNEQFF